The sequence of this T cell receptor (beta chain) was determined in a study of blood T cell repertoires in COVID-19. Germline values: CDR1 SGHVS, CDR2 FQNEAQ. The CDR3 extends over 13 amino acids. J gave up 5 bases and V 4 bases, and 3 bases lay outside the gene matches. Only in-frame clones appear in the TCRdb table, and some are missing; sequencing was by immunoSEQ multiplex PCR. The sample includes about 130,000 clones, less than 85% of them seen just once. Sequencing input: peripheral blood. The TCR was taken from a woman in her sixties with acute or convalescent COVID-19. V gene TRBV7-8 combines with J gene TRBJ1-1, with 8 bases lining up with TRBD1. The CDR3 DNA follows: TGTGCCAGCAGCTGGCAGGGGGCGACTGAAGCTTTCTTT. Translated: CASSWQGATEAFF.